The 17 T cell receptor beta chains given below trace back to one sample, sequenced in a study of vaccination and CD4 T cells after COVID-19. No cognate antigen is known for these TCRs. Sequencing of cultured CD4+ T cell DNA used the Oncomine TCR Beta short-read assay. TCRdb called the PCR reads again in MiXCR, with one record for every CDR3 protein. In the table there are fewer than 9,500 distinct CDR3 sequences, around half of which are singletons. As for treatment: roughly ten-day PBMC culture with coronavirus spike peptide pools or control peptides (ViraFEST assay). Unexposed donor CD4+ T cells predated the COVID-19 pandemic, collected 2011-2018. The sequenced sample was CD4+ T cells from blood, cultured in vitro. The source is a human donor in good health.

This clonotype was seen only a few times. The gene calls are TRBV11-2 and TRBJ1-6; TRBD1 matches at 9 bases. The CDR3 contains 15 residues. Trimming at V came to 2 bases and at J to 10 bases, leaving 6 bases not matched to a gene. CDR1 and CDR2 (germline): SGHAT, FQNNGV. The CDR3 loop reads CASSLLGQGESPLHF. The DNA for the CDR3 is TGTGCCAGCAGCTTACTGGGACAGGGTGAATCACCCCTCCACTTT.

This chain's CDR3 is CASSIAGGANYGYTF. The CDR3 nucleotides read TGTGCCAGTAGTATAGCCGGGGGCGCTAACTATGGCTACACCTTC. The V and J genes are TRBV19 and TRBJ1-2, with a possible D match to TRBD1 (6 bases). CDR3 length equals 15 residues. Germline V lookup: CDR1 LNHDA, CDR2 SQIVND (reference sequence). Between the trimmed V and J ends, which lost 1 base and 0 bases, there was a span of 9 bases.

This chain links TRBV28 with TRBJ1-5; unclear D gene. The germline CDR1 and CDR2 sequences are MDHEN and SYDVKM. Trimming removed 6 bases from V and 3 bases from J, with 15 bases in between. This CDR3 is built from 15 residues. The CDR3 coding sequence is TGTGCCAGCAGACCCTCCGGGGTTGCCAATCAGCCCCAGCATTTT. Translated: CASRPSGVANQPQHF.

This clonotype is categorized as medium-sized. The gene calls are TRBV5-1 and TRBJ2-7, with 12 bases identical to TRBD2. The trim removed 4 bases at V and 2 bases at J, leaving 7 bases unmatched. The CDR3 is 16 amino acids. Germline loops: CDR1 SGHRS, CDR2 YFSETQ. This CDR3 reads CASSPWTSGITYEQYF. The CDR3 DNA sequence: TGCGCCAGCAGCCCGTGGACTAGCGGGATAACCTACGAGCAGTACTTC.

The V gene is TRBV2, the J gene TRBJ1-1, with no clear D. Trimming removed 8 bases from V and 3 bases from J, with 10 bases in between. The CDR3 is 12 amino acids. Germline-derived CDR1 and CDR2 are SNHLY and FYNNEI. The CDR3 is CASGEVHTEAFF. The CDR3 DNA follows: TGTGCCAGCGGGGAGGTCCACACTGAAGCTTTCTTT.

The CDR3 here is CASSSGGSNEQFF. CDR3 nucleotides: TGTGCCAGCAGCTCCGGTGGGTCCAATGAGCAGTTCTTC. The chain combines TRBV7-2 with TRBJ2-1; no clear D gene. Trimming removed 4 bases from V and 6 bases from J, with 10 bases in between. Germline assignment: CDR1 SGHTA and CDR2 FQGNSA. The CDR3 sequence is 13 residues long.

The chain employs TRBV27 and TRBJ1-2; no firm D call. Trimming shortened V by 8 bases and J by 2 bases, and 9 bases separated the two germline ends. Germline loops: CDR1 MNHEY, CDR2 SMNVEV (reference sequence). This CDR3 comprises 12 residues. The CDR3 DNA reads TGTGCCAGCTTGGACCTCAACTATGGCTACACCTTC. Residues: CASLDLNYGYTF.

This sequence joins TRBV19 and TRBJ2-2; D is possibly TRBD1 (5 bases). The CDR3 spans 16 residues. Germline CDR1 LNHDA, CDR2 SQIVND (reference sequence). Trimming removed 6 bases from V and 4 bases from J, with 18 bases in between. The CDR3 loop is CASRVSRVQGTGELFF. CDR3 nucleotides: TGTGCCAGTAGGGTTTCACGGGTGCAGGGCACCGGGGAGCTGTTTTTT.

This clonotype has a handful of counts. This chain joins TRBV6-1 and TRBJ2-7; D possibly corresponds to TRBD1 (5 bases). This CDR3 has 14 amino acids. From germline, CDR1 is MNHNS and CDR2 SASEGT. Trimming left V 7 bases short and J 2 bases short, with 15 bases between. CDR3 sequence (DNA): TGTGCCAGCAAAAAACAGCCAGGGACCTACGAGCAGTACTTC. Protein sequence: CASKKQPGTYEQYF.

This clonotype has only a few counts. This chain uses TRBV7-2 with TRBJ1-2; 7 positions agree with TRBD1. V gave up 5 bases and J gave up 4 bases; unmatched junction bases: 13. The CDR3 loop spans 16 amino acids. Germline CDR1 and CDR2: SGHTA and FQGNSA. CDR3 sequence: CASSLRQGVLGYGYTF. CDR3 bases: TGTGCCAGCAGCCTCCGACAGGGTGTATTGGGCTATGGCTACACCTTC.

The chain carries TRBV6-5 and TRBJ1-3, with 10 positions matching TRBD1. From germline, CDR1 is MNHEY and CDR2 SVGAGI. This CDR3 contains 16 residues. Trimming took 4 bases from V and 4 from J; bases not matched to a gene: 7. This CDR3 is CASSSPGQGLGNTIYF. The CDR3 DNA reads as TGTGCCAGCAGTTCCCCGGGACAGGGGTTAGGAAACACCATATATTTT.

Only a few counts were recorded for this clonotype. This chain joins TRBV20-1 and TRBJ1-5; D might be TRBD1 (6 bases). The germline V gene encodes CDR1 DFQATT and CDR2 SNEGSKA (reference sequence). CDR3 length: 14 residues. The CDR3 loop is CSVGKGGGNQPQHF. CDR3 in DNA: TGCAGCGTTGGAAAGGGGGGCGGCAATCAGCCCCAGCATTTT.

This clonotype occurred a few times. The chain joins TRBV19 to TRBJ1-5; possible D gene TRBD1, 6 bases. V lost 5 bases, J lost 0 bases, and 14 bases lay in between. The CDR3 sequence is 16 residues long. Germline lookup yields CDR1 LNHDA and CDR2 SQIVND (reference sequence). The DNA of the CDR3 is TGTGCCAGTAGTGGGGGGACAAGTTATAGCAATCAGCCCCAGCATTTT. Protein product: CASSGGTSYSNQPQHF.

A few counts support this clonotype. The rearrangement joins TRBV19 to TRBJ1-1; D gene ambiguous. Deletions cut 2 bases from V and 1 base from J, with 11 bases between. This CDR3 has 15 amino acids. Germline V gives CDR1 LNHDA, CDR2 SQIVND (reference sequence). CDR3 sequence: CASSIILRQNTEAFF. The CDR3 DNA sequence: TGTGCCAGTAGTATAATACTTCGGCAGAACACTGAAGCTTTCTTT.

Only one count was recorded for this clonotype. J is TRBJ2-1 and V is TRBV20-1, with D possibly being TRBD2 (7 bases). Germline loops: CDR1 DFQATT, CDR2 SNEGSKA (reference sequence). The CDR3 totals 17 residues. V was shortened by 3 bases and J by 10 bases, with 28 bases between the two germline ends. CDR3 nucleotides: TGCAGTGCTAGTGCCTTCGGGCGGGGGCTAGCGGCACTCGAGCAGTTCTTC. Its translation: CSASAFGRGLAALEQFF.

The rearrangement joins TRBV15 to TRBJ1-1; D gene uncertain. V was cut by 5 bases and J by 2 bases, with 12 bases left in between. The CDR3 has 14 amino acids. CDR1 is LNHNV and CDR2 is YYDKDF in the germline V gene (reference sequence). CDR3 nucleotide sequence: TGTGCCACCAGCCTGAGCGTTCTCAACACTGAAGCTTTCTTT. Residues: CATSLSVLNTEAFF. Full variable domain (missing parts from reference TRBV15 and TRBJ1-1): DAMVIQNPRYQVTQFGKPVTLSCSQTLNHNVMYWYQQKSSQAPKLLFHYYDKDFNNEADTPDNFQSRRPNTSFCFLDIRSPGLGDTAMYLCATSLSVLNTEAFFGQGTRLTVV.

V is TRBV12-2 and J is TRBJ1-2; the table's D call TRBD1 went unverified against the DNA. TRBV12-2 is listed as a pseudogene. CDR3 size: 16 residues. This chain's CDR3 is CASRFLKTGKRHGYTF. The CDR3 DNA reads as TGTGCAAGTCGCTTCCTTAAGACAGGGAAGAGGCATGGCTACACCTTC.